A selection of T cell receptor beta chains follows, all from one sample in a study of regulatory T cells in long-lasting Graves disease. Each CDR3 protein is one row after TCRdb ran MiXCR on the multiplex PCR reads. The table has hundreds of thousands of distinct CDR3 sequences, approximately 15% seen once. The sample also formed part of further work on T cells in Graves' hyperthyroidism and ophthalmopathy.

This specimen was peripheral blood mononuclear cells (PBMCs), taken at new diagnosis, from a patient treated with antithyroid drugs. All receptors derive from a woman aged 25 to 39 with Graves disease. Each CDR3 is given with its conserved first and last residue. The order of the fields is D gene, V gene, clone size, J gene, CDR3 protein, CDR3 DNA. D genes are given only for firm matches. Only some rows state a clone size, as once, few, many or a class for expanded clones.

-,TRBV27,many,TRBJ2-7,CASSPWMGSSYEQYF,TGTGCCAGCAGTCCCTGGATGGGAAGCTCCTACGAGCAGTACTTC
TRBD1,TRBV5-1,few,TRBJ2-1,CASSRITGVEQFF,TGCGCCAGCAGCCGGATAACAGGGGTAGAGCAGTTCTTC
TRBD1,TRBV20-1,few,TRBJ1-2,CSARDPTGGYGYTF,TGCAGTGCTAGAGATCCCACAGGGGGGTATGGCTACACCTTC
-,TRBV20-1,many,TRBJ2-7,CSARDRRDSEQYF,TGCAGTGCTAGAGATCGTAGGGATTCCGAGCAGTACTTC
-,TRBV6-1,many,TRBJ2-7,CASTMGEYYEQYF,TGTGCCAGCACTATGGGGGAATACTACGAGCAGTACTTC
-,TRBV20-1,-,TRBJ1-2,CSATQGPINYGYTF,TGCAGTGCTACCCAAGGGCCCATTAACTATGGCTACACCTTC
TRBD1,TRBV28,many,TRBJ1-6,CASSFSGTGASPLHF,TGTGCCAGCAGCTTCTCCGGGACAGGGGCTTCACCCCTCCACTTT
TRBD1,TRBV20-1,-,TRBJ2-4,CSARMTGGRGKNIQYF,TGCAGTGCTAGAATGACAGGGGGCCGGGGCAAAAACATTCAGTACTTC
-,TRBV20-1,-,TRBJ2-1,CSASNNERTYNEQFF,TGCAGTGCTAGCAATAACGAGCGGACCTACAATGAGCAGTTCTTC
-,TRBV19,-,TRBJ1-5,CASSMSGGNQPQHF,TGTGCCAGTAGTATGTCAGGGGGCAATCAGCCCCAGCATTTT
-,TRBV24-1,many,TRBJ1-2,CATSERSNYGYTF,TGTGCCACCAGTGAACGCTCGAACTATGGCTACACCTTC
-,TRBV5-5,many,TRBJ1-1,CASSFHRGAMNTEAFF,TGTGCCAGCAGCTTTCATCGGGGGGCAATGAACACTGAAGCTTTCTTT
-,TRBV30,-,TRBJ2-5,CAWSWNREETQYF,TGTGCCTGGAGTTGGAACAGAGAAGAGACCCAGTACTTC
-,TRBV20-1,-,TRBJ1-5,CSAGETGSARLYQPQHF,TGCAGTGCTGGGGAGACAGGTTCCGCCCGCCTTTATCAGCCCCAGCATTTT
-,TRBV11-1,many,TRBJ1-2,CASSLGESYGYTF,TGTGCCAGCAGCTTAGGGGAATCCTATGGCTACACCTTC
-,TRBV11-2,few,TRBJ2-4,CASSRSYQNMAKNIQYF,TGTGCCAGCAGCCGATCATATCAGAATATGGCCAAAAACATTCAGTACTTC
-,TRBV28,few,TRBJ1-4,CASSLMRASGEKLFF,TGTGCCAGCAGTTTGATGCGGGCTAGTGGAGAAAAACTGTTTTTT
-,TRBV6-2/TRBV6-3,few,TRBJ2-3,CASSRDGDLTDTQYF,TGTGCCAGCAGCCGGGACGGAGACCTCACAGATACGCAGTATTTT
-,TRBV5-1,-,TRBJ2-7,CASSLVPATYEQYF,TGCGCCAGCAGCTTGGTCCCGGCCACCTACGAGCAGTACTTC
TRBD1,TRBV2,many,TRBJ1-5,CASRGQGHQPQHF,TGTGCCAGCAGGGGACAGGGACATCAGCCCCAGCATTTT
-,TRBV12-3/TRBV12-4,-,TRBJ2-1,CASSLGGLMHHNEQFF,TGTGCCAGCAGTTTAGGTGGGCTAATGCACCACAATGAGCAGTTCTTC
-,TRBV5-4,-,TRBJ1-2,CASTVRGAAWGYTF,TGTGCCAGCACCGTGAGAGGGGCAGCCTGGGGCTACACCTTC
TRBD2,TRBV19,many,TRBJ2-1,CASSIGLASNEQFF,TGTGCCAGTAGTATCGGACTAGCCAGTAATGAGCAGTTCTTC
TRBD1,TRBV29-1,-,TRBJ2-7,CSVEDGTGGPYEQYF,TGCAGCGTTGAAGATGGGACAGGGGGCCCCTACGAGCAGTACTTC
-,TRBV5-1,-,TRBJ2-3,CASVGQPGSDTQYF,TGCGCCAGCGTGGGACAACCAGGTTCGGATACGCAGTATTTT
-,TRBV5-1,-,TRBJ1-2,CASSPAVGRTTDYGYTF,TGCGCCAGCAGCCCGGCGGTAGGACGAACCACGGATTATGGCTACACCTTC
-,TRBV20-1,many,TRBJ2-7,CSASRGWGGTHEQYF,TGCAGTGCTAGTAGGGGGTGGGGGGGGACCCACGAGCAGTACTTC
TRBD1,TRBV19,-,TRBJ2-2,CASSPGQVEHGELFF,TGTGCCAGTAGTCCGGGACAGGTCGAACACGGGGAGCTGTTTTTT
-,TRBV3-1,many,TRBJ1-5,CASSQVGGGQPQHF,TGTGCCAGCAGCCAAGTAGGAGGGGGTCAGCCCCAGCATTTT
-,TRBV7-2,many,TRBJ2-7,CASSLLRLNEQYF,TGTGCCAGCAGCTTACTGAGACTGAACGAGCAGTACTTC
-,TRBV4-1,few,TRBJ2-7,CASSQSGVPYEQYF,TGCGCCAGCAGCCAATCTGGGGTGCCCTACGAGCAGTACTTC
-,TRBV28,-,TRBJ2-2,CASSLAGAGQFGSPTGELFF,TGTGCCAGCAGTTTAGCAGGGGCAGGGCAGTTCGGCAGCCCCACCGGGGAGCTGTTTTTT
TRBD2,TRBV10-2,few,TRBJ2-5,CASSEKRETAQETQYF,TGCGCCAGCAGTGAGAAGCGGGAGACGGCACAAGAGACCCAGTACTTC
-,TRBV5-5,-,TRBJ2-3,CASSFDPGTDTQYF,TGTGCCAGCAGCTTCGACCCTGGAACAGATACGCAGTATTTT
TRBD1,TRBV9,-,TRBJ1-6,CASSKLTGNSPLHF,TGTGCCAGCAGCAAATTGACAGGGAATTCACCCCTCCACTTT
-,TRBV12-3/TRBV12-4,many,TRBJ1-5,CASTTDWGGNQPQHF,TGTGCCAGCACCACCGATTGGGGGGGCAATCAGCCCCAGCATTTT
TRBD1,TRBV9,few,TRBJ2-6,CASSEYPGQGISGANVLTF,TGTGCCAGCAGCGAATACCCGGGACAGGGAATTTCAGGGGCCAACGTCCTGACTTTC
-,TRBV12-3/TRBV12-4,few,TRBJ2-7,CATSRGAGEQYF,TGTGCCACCAGCCGGGGGGCAGGCGAGCAGTACTTC
-,TRBV20-1,many,TRBJ1-1,CSARDWQRNTEAFF,TGCAGTGCTAGAGATTGGCAGAGGAACACTGAAGCTTTCTTT
-,TRBV10-3,-,TRBJ1-1,CAIGESGTEAFF,TGTGCCATCGGTGAGTCAGGGACTGAAGCTTTCTTT
TRBD1,TRBV29-1,many,TRBJ1-2,CSVSQRVDREESGYTF,TGCAGCGTTTCCCAAAGAGTAGACAGGGAGGAAAGTGGCTACACCTTC
-,TRBV6-2/TRBV6-3,-,TRBJ2-1,CASSEASKTAEQFF,TGTGCCAGCAGTGAAGCCTCCAAAACGGCTGAGCAGTTCTTC
-,TRBV3-1,many,TRBJ1-1,CASSQEMGSAEAFF,TGTGCCAGCAGCCAAGAAATGGGATCGGCTGAAGCTTTCTTT
TRBD1,TRBV20-1,few,TRBJ1-2,CSARLTGVSGYTF,TGCAGTGCTAGACTGACAGGGGTGAGTGGCTACACCTTC
TRBD1,TRBV4-2,few,TRBJ1-1,CASSPILGQGGTEAFF,TGTGCCAGCAGCCCTATTCTAGGACAGGGTGGCACTGAAGCTTTCTTT
-,TRBV9,-,TRBJ1-4,CASSAGGRIPELFF,TGTGCCAGCAGCGCCGGAGGACGGATTCCTGAACTGTTTTTT
-,TRBV6-5,many,TRBJ1-1,CASSYDENTEAFF,TGTGCCAGCAGTTACGACGAGAACACTGAAGCTTTCTTT
-,TRBV7-3,many,TRBJ1-6,CASSRDVNSPLHF,TGTGCCAGCAGCAGGGATGTCAATTCACCCCTCCACTTT
-,TRBV29-1,many,TRBJ2-5,CSARGPPGETQYF,TGCAGCGCTCGTGGGCCACCGGGAGAGACCCAGTACTTC
-,TRBV9,many,TRBJ1-2,CASSSVGLYGYTF,TGTGCCAGCAGTAGCGTAGGACTCTATGGCTACACCTTC
-,TRBV7-9,-,TRBJ2-2,CASSLYLNTRELFF,TGTGCCAGCAGCTTATACCTGAACACCAGGGAGCTGTTTTTT